This TCR beta chain was documented in a study of T cells in Graves' hyperthyroidism and ophthalmopathy. Across the whole study: Initial diagnosis, before any treatment, was when peripheral blood was collected.

Regarding this clonotype: What it recognizes is unknown. Just one base apart from a much larger clone, this may be a read error.

This CDR3 has 15 amino acids. V was shortened by 8 bases and J by 1 base, with 12 bases between the two germline ends. TCR beta CDR3 sequences were amplified from RNA transcripts. Using the HTBI primer set, a first-round RT-PCR was run on the TCR CDR3. One entry per CDR3 protein results from TCRdb running MiXCR on the multiplex PCR reads. This sample yields 350,000 to 450,000 distinct CDR3 sequences, of which approximately 15% are seen a single time; 9.5% to 12% belongs to the top ten. Points from the study as a whole: A 13 V-J model separated ophthalmopathy from stable hyperthyroidism. Most expanded thyroid clonotypes above 0.001 recurred in blood.

The authors took PBMCs from 8.5 to 10 ml fresh peripheral blood. V and J are TRBV12-3 or TRBV12-4 and TRBJ2-6; D possibly corresponds to TRBD1 (6 bases). The TCR comes from a woman in her sixties or seventies with Graves' hyperthyroidism. The source material was blood. The DNA of the CDR3 is TGTGCCAGCGGTGCCAGGGGTTCTGGGGCCAACGTCCTGACTTTC. Protein sequence: CASGARGSGANVLTF.